The subject of this entry is one TCR beta chain. This record comes from a study of brain T cells in children with intractable seizures. The time point was: blood from clinic visit 5 months post-surgery; TSC patient then seizure free. Method: immunoSEQ multiplex PCR; TCRdb's copy keeps in-frame clones and lacks some. This table holds about 320,000 clones, 93% found once. The CDR3 length is 16 residues. V was pared by 0 bases and J by 3 bases, with 16 bases between. CDR1 is SGDLS and CDR2 is YYNGEE in the germline V gene. This TCR was recovered from a boy less than two years old with tuberous sclerosis and intractable seizures. The sample in question was peripheral blood, obtained approximately 5 months after surgery. The chain combines TRBV9 with TRBJ2-7; no definite D call. The DNA of the CDR3 is TGTGCCAGCAGCGTAGGAGTCCAGGCCACATTCTACGAGCAGTACTTC. Amino acid sequence: CASSVGVQATFYEQYF.